Listed here are 14 T cell receptor beta chains from one sample, sequenced in a study of blood T cell repertoires in COVID-19. Some clones are missing from TCRdb's copy, which holds only in-frame ones; the method was immunoSEQ multiplex PCR. The sample lists about 200,000 clones, 80% to 90% occurring once. Sample: PBMCs or T cells enriched from blood (not recorded which). The receptors shown here come from a woman between 35 and 50 years old with acute COVID-19.

The V call is TRBV4-3, the J call TRBJ2-1, with TRBD2 matching 9 bases. Germline V gene sequence: CDR1 LGHNA, CDR2 YSLEER. The CDR3 loop spans 15 amino acids. With V trimmed by 3 bases and J by 7 bases, 7 bases remained unmatched. The CDR3 coding sequence is TGCGCCAGCAGCCATATTAGCGGGAGTATAAATGAGCAGTTCTTC. Protein product: CASSHISGSINEQFF.

This chain links TRBV6-5 with TRBJ1-5; D ambiguous. This CDR3 spans 13 amino acids. Between the trimmed V and J ends, which lost 7 bases and 11 bases, there was a span of 18 bases. In germline, CDR1 is MNHEY, CDR2 SVGAGI. CDR3 in amino acids: CASTLKGVSAQHF. The CDR3 nucleotides read TGTGCCAGCACCCTCAAAGGAGTATCGGCCCAGCATTTT.

The chain couples TRBV2 to TRBJ1-1; D gene ambiguous. V was trimmed by 2 bases and J by 1 base, leaving 8 bases between them. Germline CDR1 and CDR2: SNHLY and FYNNEI. CDR3 size: 14 residues. This CDR3 reads CASSERGRNTEAFF. In DNA, the CDR3 is TGTGCCAGCAGTGAACGGGGTAGGAACACTGAAGCTTTCTTT.

This clone was detected ten times or more. The chain uses TRBV6-4 and TRBJ2-3; 12 bases map to TRBD1. The CDR3 is made up of 15 amino acids. The V gene end was trimmed by 2 bases and the J gene end by 4 bases; junction bases not matched to a gene: 1. The germline V gene has CDR1 MRHNA and CDR2 SNTAGT. The CDR3 sequence: CASSDGTGGADTQYF. CDR3 in DNA: TGTGCCAGCAGTGACGGGACAGGGGGCGCAGATACGCAGTATTTT.

V usage is TRBV5-5 and J usage is TRBJ1-5, with unresolved D. Per the germline V gene, CDR1 is SGHKS and CDR2 is YYEKEE (reference sequence). The ends were cut back, 4 bases at V and 6 bases at J, with 14 bases in the middle. The CDR3 extends over 14 amino acids. The CDR3 DNA sequence: TGTGCCAGCAGCCACGGCGAGGGTGGTCAGCCCCAGCATTTT. This translates into CASSHGEGGQPQHF.

This chain links TRBV7-9 with TRBJ2-5; D is perhaps TRBD1 (5 bases). Germline CDR1 reads SEHNR; CDR2 reads FQNEAQ (reference sequence). The CDR3 totals 14 residues. V was shortened by 0 bases and J by 5 bases, with 10 bases between the two germline ends. The CDR3 nucleotides read TGTGCCAGCAGCTTAGCCCGCCCAGGGGAGACCCAGTACTTC. This encodes CASSLARPGETQYF.

The chain carries TRBV21-1 and TRBJ1-5; no DNA check was done on the table's D call, TRBD1. TRBV21-1 is labeled a pseudogene. CDR3 size: 16 residues. The CDR3 nucleotides read TGTGCCAGCAGCGGGGGACACCCGAACTCCAATCAGCCCCAGCATTTT. Protein product: CASSGGHPNSNQPQHF.

In DNA form, the CDR3 reads TGTGCCACCAGCCGACCGGGAACTACTAGCACAGATACGCAGTATTTT. Amino acid sequence: CATSRPGTTSTDTQYF. V is TRBV24-1 and J is TRBJ2-3; tentative D call: TRBD2 (5 bases). CDR1 is KGHDR, CDR2 SFDVKD, per germline. CDR3 length: 16 amino acids. Trimming stripped 7 bases from V and 0 bases from J, with 16 bases between.

CDR3: CASSKDGFRTGEDEQYF. In DNA form, the CDR3 reads TGTGCCAGCAGCAAAGATGGCTTTCGGACAGGGGAAGACGAGCAGTACTTC. The chain couples TRBV21-1 to TRBJ2-7; TRBD1, the table's D call, lacks a check against the DNA. TRBV21-1 is assigned pseudogene status. The CDR3 length is 17 residues.

The chain is built from TRBV6-2 or TRBV6-3 and TRBJ2-5; 7 bases are a match to TRBD2. Germline V gene sequence: CDR1 MNHEY, CDR2 SVGEGT. V lost 0 bases and J lost 5; bases outside the gene matches: 6. CDR3 size: 15 residues. The CDR3 DNA is TGTGCCAGCAGTTACTCCTTAGCGGGCGGGGAGACCCAGTACTTC. As protein: CASSYSLAGGETQYF.

This chain links TRBV12-5 with TRBJ2-3; 8 bases map to TRBD1. The CDR3 extends over 12 amino acids. Germline V gene data show CDR1 as LGHNT and CDR2 as FRNRAP. V trimming: 9 bases; J trimming: 6 bases; junction bases outside the gene matches: 5. In DNA form, the CDR3 reads TGTGCTAGCTCTTGGGACAGGGATACGCAGTATTTT. Residues: CASSWDRDTQYF.

The V and J genes are TRBV11-2 and TRBJ2-5; D is possibly TRBD2 (5 bases). The CDR3 is 16 residues long. Per germline, CDR1 SGHAT and CDR2 FQNNGV. Trimming shortened V by 0 bases and J by 2 bases, and 13 bases separated the two germline ends. Here the CDR3 DNA reads TGTGCCAGCAGCTTAGATCAGCGGCAGGTGCAAGAGACCCAGTACTTC. This sequence encodes CASSLDQRQVQETQYF. Using reference TRBV11-2 and TRBJ2-5 for the parts outside the CDR3, the full variable domain is EAGVAQSPRYKIIEKRQSVAFWCNPISGHATLYWYQQILGQGPKLLIQFQNNGVVDDSQLPKDRFSAERLKGVDSTLKIQPAKLEDSAVYLCASSLDQRQVQETQYFGPGTRLLVL.

The chain uses TRBV15 and TRBJ1-3; D not resolved. V was shortened by 3 bases and J by 0 bases, with 12 bases between the two germline ends. This CDR3 is 16 amino acids long. Germline CDR1 and CDR2: LNHNV and YYDKDF (reference sequence). In nucleotides, the CDR3 is TGTGCCACCAGCAGTAGGGAGGGCTTCTCTGGAAACACCATATATTTT. It yields the protein CATSSREGFSGNTIYF.

This clone has just one count. The chain uses TRBV2 and TRBJ2-3; weak D call: TRBD1 (5 bases). Between the trimmed V and J ends, which lost 6 bases and 4 bases, there was a span of 17 bases. Germline CDR1 and CDR2: SNHLY and FYNNEI. The CDR3 has 15 residues. The CDR3 sequence: CASRYQGVGPDTQYF. CDR3 bases: TGTGCCAGCAGATATCAGGGCGTGGGTCCAGATACGCAGTATTTT.